The rows below give T cell receptor beta chains drawn from one sample of a study of blood T cell repertoires in COVID-19. Using immunoSEQ multiplex PCR, the repertoire was profiled, and TCRdb retains in-frame clones only, with some absent. Among some 120,000 clones listed, more than 75% were seen once. Sequenced sample: peripheral blood. The origin of the receptors is a man in his forties or fifties with active COVID-19. Each CDR3 is given with its conserved first and last residue. The D gene is left open where the match is weak. Expanded clones get a size class; other rows say once, few or many, or leave the size out.

clone_size	cdr3_length	j_call	d_call	v_call	cdr3_aa	cdr3_nt
NA	15	TRBJ2-1	TRBD1	TRBV19	CASSIRDRDDNEQFF	TGTGCCAGTAGTATCCGGGACAGGGATGACAATGAGCAGTTCTTC
NA	16	TRBJ2-1	TRBD2	TRBV5-1	CASSKGGLAGYNEQFF	TGCGCCAGCAGCAAAGGCGGACTAGCGGGATACAATGAGCAGTTCTTC
NA	15	TRBJ2-3	TRBD1	TRBV5-1	CASSVSGGGTDTQYF	TGCGCCAGCAGCGTTTCAGGGGGTGGCACAGATACGCAGTATTTT
once	17	TRBJ2-3	TRBD2	TRBV7-3	CASSFGTSGGSTDTQYF	TGTGCCAGCAGCTTCGGGACTAGCGGGGGTAGCACAGATACGCAGTATTTT
few	15	TRBJ1-2	TRBD1	TRBV19	CASTNTGQGRYGYTF	TGTGCCAGTACCAATACCGGACAGGGGAGATATGGCTACACCTTC
NA	14	TRBJ1-6	TRBD1	TRBV14	CASSRQGVFSPLHF	TGTGCCAGCAGCCGACAGGGGGTTTTTTCACCCCTCCACTTT
NA	13	TRBJ1-2	NA	TRBV5-1	CASSHEEGSGYTF	TGCGCCAGCAGCCACGAGGAGGGATCTGGCTACACCTTC
NA	15	TRBJ2-7	TRBD1	TRBV2	CASSRDRLGSYEQYF	TGTGCCAGCAGTAGGGACAGGTTAGGATCCTACGAGCAGTACTTC
NA	13	TRBJ2-7	TRBD1	TRBV11-1	CASSPRQGLEQYF	TGTGCCAGCAGCCCGAGACAGGGGTTGGAGCAGTACTTC
NA	17	TRBJ1-2	NA	TRBV6-1	CASSESEGTALNYGYTF	TGTGCCAGCAGTGAGTCCGAGGGAACCGCACTAAACTATGGCTACACCTTC
NA	15	TRBJ2-3	NA	TRBV5-1	CASSLASETTDTQYF	TGCGCCAGCAGCTTAGCCAGCGAAACCACAGATACGCAGTATTTT
NA	20	TRBJ2-6	NA	TRBV5-1	CASSSGDRRRIFSGANVLTF	TGCGCCAGCAGCTCTGGAGACAGGCGGCGGATATTCTCTGGGGCCAACGTCCTGACTTTC
NA	13	TRBJ2-3	NA	TRBV6-5	CASESAATDTQYF	TGTGCCAGCGAGTCGGCGGCCACAGATACGCAGTATTTT
NA	17	TRBJ1-2	NA	TRBV18	CASSPGKLAVSGDGYTF	TGTGCCAGCTCACCAGGGAAATTAGCCGTCAGCGGCGATGGCTACACCTTC
NA	15	TRBJ1-6	NA	TRBV7-9	CASSGGPGGNSPLHF	TGTGCCAGCAGCGGTGGGCCCGGAGGGAATTCACCCCTCCACTTT
once	13	TRBJ2-1	NA	TRBV2	CASSTTGYNEQFF	TGTGCCAGCAGTACCACAGGCTACAATGAGCAGTTCTTC
NA	12	TRBJ1-2	NA	TRBV19	CASRTEIYGYTF	TGTGCCAGCCGGACAGAGATCTATGGCTACACCTTC
NA	15	TRBJ2-5	TRBD1	TRBV5-5	CASSLDRGHRETQYF	TGTGCCAGCAGCTTGGACAGGGGGCACAGGGAGACCCAGTACTTC
NA	12	TRBJ2-1	NA	TRBV2	CASSGEYNEQFF	TGTGCCAGCAGTGGGGAGTACAATGAGCAGTTCTTC
NA	16	TRBJ1-1	NA	TRBV5-6	CASSLFINQGLTEAFF	TGTGCCAGCAGCTTGTTTATTAATCAGGGGTTGACTGAAGCTTTCTTT
NA	17	TRBJ2-5	NA	TRBV5-1	CASSLVGRVTLQETQYF	TGCGCCAGCAGCTTGGTGGGCAGGGTTACGCTTCAAGAGACCCAGTACTTC
NA	16	TRBJ1-4	NA	TRBV12-2	CASRLAKDRGKEKLFF	TGTGCAAGTCGCTTAGCTAAGGACAGGGGGAAGGAAAAACTGTTTTTT
NA	14	TRBJ2-1	NA	TRBV6-5	CASSYDTGYNEQFF	TGTGCCAGCAGTTACGACACAGGCTACAATGAGCAGTTCTTC
once	15	TRBJ1-1	TRBD1	TRBV7-9	CASSLAGQGGTEAFF	TGTGCCAGCAGCTTAGCCGGACAGGGAGGGACTGAAGCTTTCTTT
NA	16	TRBJ1-5	TRBD1	TRBV7-2	CASGAGTAHSNQPQHF	TGTGCCAGCGGTGCAGGGACAGCTCATAGCAATCAGCCCCAGCATTTT
NA	15	TRBJ1-4	NA	TRBV11-3	CASSLSGLTNEKLFF	TGTGCCAGCAGCTTATCCGGGTTAACTAATGAAAAACTGTTTTTT
NA	13	TRBJ1-2	NA	TRBV20-1	CSASRGARYGYTF	TGCAGTGCTAGTCGGGGGGCGCGATATGGCTACACCTTC
NA	14	TRBJ1-2	NA	TRBV28	CASYGPSGIYGYTF	TGTGCCAGCTACGGGCCCTCCGGGATCTATGGCTACACCTTC
NA	16	TRBJ2-5	TRBD2	TRBV11-2	CASSTTYGGTMETQYF	TGTGCCAGCAGCACCACCTACGGGGGGACGATGGAGACCCAGTACTTC
NA	18	TRBJ1-2	TRBD1	TRBV5-8	CASRSLLGQGAPNDGYTF	TGTGCCAGCAGAAGCCTTTTAGGACAGGGGGCCCCTAATGATGGCTACACCTTC
once	15	TRBJ2-5	NA	TRBV9	CASSPLLGGSETQYF	TGTGCCAGCAGCCCCCTTCTAGGAGGTTCGGAGACCCAGTACTTC
NA	13	TRBJ2-2	NA	TRBV2	CASSTLDTGELFF	TGTGCCAGCAGTACCCTAGATACCGGGGAGCTGTTTTTT
NA	15	TRBJ2-1	NA	TRBV2	CASSEEQGRSNEQFF	TGTGCCAGCAGTGAAGAGCAGGGAAGGAGCAATGAGCAGTTCTTC
NA	14	TRBJ1-3	NA	TRBV29-1	CSVQRPTAGNTIYF	TGCAGCGTTCAACGCCCGACAGCGGGAAACACCATATATTTT
NA	11	TRBJ1-2	NA	TRBV6-5	CASSSNYGYTF	TGTGCCAGCAGTTCTAATTATGGCTACACCTTC
NA	15	TRBJ2-7	TRBD2	TRBV25-1	CASSEFSGGSYEQYF	TGTGCCAGCAGTGAATTCTCGGGGGGGTCCTACGAGCAGTACTTC
NA	16	TRBJ1-4	NA	TRBV2	CASKGRGWGSGEKLFF	TGTGCCAGCAAAGGAAGAGGATGGGGGAGCGGGGAAAAACTGTTTTTT
NA	14	TRBJ2-1	TRBD1	TRBV28	CASSFDRGRGEQFF	TGTGCCAGCAGTTTTGACAGGGGAAGAGGTGAGCAGTTCTTC
once	16	TRBJ2-3	NA	TRBV19	CASNFGHFNRQDTQYF	TGTGCCAGTAATTTTGGACATTTTAACAGGCAGGATACGCAGTATTTT
NA	14	TRBJ1-1	NA	TRBV9	CASSVGTGNTEAFF	TGTGCCAGCAGCGTAGGCACAGGGAACACTGAAGCTTTCTTT
NA	13	TRBJ1-2	NA	TRBV7-2	CASSSYREYGYTF	TGTGCCAGCAGCTCTTACAGGGAATATGGCTACACCTTC
NA	11	TRBJ2-1	NA	TRBV19	CASSGAVEQFF	TGTGCCAGTAGTGGGGCAGTCGAGCAGTTCTTC
NA	16	TRBJ2-2	TRBD1	TRBV5-4	CASSYSPGGSTGELFF	TGTGCCAGCAGCTATTCTCCAGGGGGCTCGACCGGGGAGCTGTTTTTT
once	15	TRBJ2-3	NA	TRBV19	CASSPGGSSTDTQYF	TGTGCCAGTAGTCCAGGAGGGAGTAGCACAGATACGCAGTATTTT
NA	15	TRBJ2-3	TRBD1	TRBV9	CASSVGLQGADTQYF	TGTGCCAGCAGCGTAGGGTTACAGGGGGCGGATACGCAGTATTTT
NA	14	TRBJ1-2	NA	TRBV3-1/TRBV3-2	CASSQVAGDRGYTF	TGTGCCAGCAGCCAGGTGGCAGGGGATAGGGGCTACACCTTC
NA	17	TRBJ1-1	TRBD1	TRBV19	CASNPTGGPSMNTEAFF	TGTGCCAGTAACCCGACAGGGGGCCCTTCCATGAACACTGAAGCTTTCTTT
NA	13	TRBJ1-2	TRBD1	TRBV5-6	CASSKDRRDGYTF	TGTGCCAGCAGCAAGGACAGGAGGGATGGCTACACCTTC
NA	15	TRBJ1-5	TRBD1	TRBV6-1	CASSETGARWQPQHF	TGTGCCAGCAGTGAAACAGGGGCGCGTTGGCAGCCCCAGCATTTT
NA	13	TRBJ2-2	NA	TRBV6-5	CASTLKNTGELFF	TGTGCCAGCACCCTAAAGAACACCGGGGAGCTGTTTTTT
NA	12	TRBJ2-7	NA	TRBV5-1	CASSLAGLEQYF	TGCGCCAGCAGCTTGGCTGGGCTCGAGCAGTACTTC
NA	13	TRBJ2-3	NA	TRBV12-3/TRBV12-4	CASSFRESDTQYF	TGTGCCAGCAGTTTCCGGGAATCAGATACGCAGTATTTT